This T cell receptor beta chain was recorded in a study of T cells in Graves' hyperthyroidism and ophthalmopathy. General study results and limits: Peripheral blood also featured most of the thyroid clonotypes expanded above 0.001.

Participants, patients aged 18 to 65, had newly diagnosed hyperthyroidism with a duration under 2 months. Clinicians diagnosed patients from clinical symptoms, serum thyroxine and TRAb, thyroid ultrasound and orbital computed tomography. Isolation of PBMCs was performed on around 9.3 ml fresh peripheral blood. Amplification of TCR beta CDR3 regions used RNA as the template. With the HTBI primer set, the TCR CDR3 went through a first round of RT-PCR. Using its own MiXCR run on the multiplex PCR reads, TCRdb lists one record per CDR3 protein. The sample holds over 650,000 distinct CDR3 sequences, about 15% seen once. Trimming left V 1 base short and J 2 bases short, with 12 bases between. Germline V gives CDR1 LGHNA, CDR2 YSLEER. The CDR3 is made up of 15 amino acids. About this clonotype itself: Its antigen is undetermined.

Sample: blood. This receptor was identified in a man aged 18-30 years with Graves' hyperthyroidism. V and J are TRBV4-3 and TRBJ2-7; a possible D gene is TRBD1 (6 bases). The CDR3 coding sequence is TGCGCCAGCAGCCAAGGGCGGACAGCTACCTACGAGCAGTACTTC. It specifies CASSQGRTATYEQYF.